The text below deals with one T cell receptor (beta chain). Antigen unknown. The data were taken from a study of cytomegalovirus exposure and HLA in healthy donors. PCR was performed using 60 Vbeta and 13 Jbeta primers. The repertoire was sequenced with immunoSEQ multiplex PCR; TCRdb's copy has only in-frame clones and lacks some. The specimen's table records around 210,000 clones. The germline CDR1 and CDR2 sequences are MNHNS and SASEGT. CDR3 length: 13 residues. V was shortened by 9 bases and J by 8 bases, with 16 bases between the two germline ends. Regarding the study as a whole: Presence/absence analysis assumed near-uniform sequencing depth across donors.

The TCR was taken from a woman aged 25 to 39 in good health and CMV-seropositive. The sample taken for sequencing was PBMCs. The rearrangement joins TRBV6-1 to TRBJ1-4; D is perhaps TRBD1 (5 bases). The DNA of the CDR3 is TGTGCCAGGGCAGGGTCTGCGGGGGAAAAACTGTTTTTT. It encodes CARAGSAGEKLFF.